This record concerns one TCR beta chain sequence. These data belong to a study of blood T cell repertoires in COVID-19. The wider study: Sample material is recorded as cDNA or gDNA derived from T cells, B-cell-depleted T cells, or PBMCs.

Original processing methods: Amplification from reference gene primers served as the basis for estimated nucleated cell counts. TCRdb's table, derived via immunoSEQ multiplex PCR, lists solely in-frame clones and lacks some. The DNA gave D and trimming, while V, J and clone size come from that table. The table includes about 250,000 clones, 87% detected once. The sample was peripheral blood. The receptor comes from a man between 18 and 35 years old with active or convalescent COVID-19.

In DNA, the CDR3 is TGTGCCAGCAGCTGGGGACAGGGAGCGCCCTACGAGCAGTACTTC. It yields the protein CASSWGQGAPYEQYF. This rearrangement joins TRBV7-8 to TRBJ2-7, with 9 bases fitting TRBD1. Germline V lookup: CDR1 SGHVS, CDR2 FQNEAQ. The J segment lost 2 bases and the V segment lost 4 bases, leaving 6 bases of the junction unmatched. The CDR3 totals 15 residues.